Listed below are T cell receptor beta chains from one sample, sequenced in a study of T cell responses to AZD1222 COVID-19 vaccine. Assay used: immunoSEQ multiplex PCR; TCRdb lists only in-frame clones, some missing. Among 90,000 to 120,000 clones listed, about nine tenths were seen once. This specimen consisted of peripheral blood, obtained on day 0 of AZD1222 vaccination. The receptors originated from an adult in good health. CDR3s include the opening cysteine and the closing phenylalanine or tryptophan. A D gene is named only where the DNA matches it firmly. For some rows the clone size is stated as once, few or many, or as a class when expanded; others skip it.

clone_size: NA
j_call: TRBJ2-1
d_call: NA
v_call: TRBV10-3
cdr3_aa: CAIRDGNNEQFF
cdr3_nt: TGTGCCATCAGGGACGGGAACAATGAGCAGTTCTTC

clone_size: few
j_call: TRBJ1-4
d_call: TRBD1
v_call: TRBV4-1
cdr3_aa: CASSQERGTGNEKLFF
cdr3_nt: TGCGCCAGCAGCCAAGAAAGGGGGACAGGAAATGAAAAACTGTTTTTT

clone_size: NA
j_call: TRBJ1-5
d_call: NA
v_call: TRBV28
cdr3_aa: CASNLRGYNQPQHF
cdr3_nt: TGTGCCAGCAACCTCCGGGGGTATAATCAGCCCCAGCATTTT

clone_size: NA
j_call: TRBJ1-2
d_call: NA
v_call: TRBV4-3
cdr3_aa: CASSQDGTSYGYTF
cdr3_nt: TGCGCCAGCAGCCAAGATGGAACCAGCTATGGCTACACCTTC

clone_size: NA
j_call: TRBJ1-2
d_call: NA
v_call: TRBV5-6
cdr3_aa: CASSFGHRKSNYGYTF
cdr3_nt: TGTGCCAGCAGCTTTGGACACCGGAAGTCGAACTATGGCTACACCTTC

clone_size: NA
j_call: TRBJ1-1
d_call: NA
v_call: TRBV29-1
cdr3_aa: CSEGGAFF
cdr3_nt: TGCAGCGAAGGGGGGGCTTTCTTT

clone_size: NA
j_call: TRBJ1-6
d_call: TRBD1
v_call: TRBV30
cdr3_aa: CAWGGQPNSPLHF
cdr3_nt: TGTGCCTGGGGGGGACAGCCGAATTCACCCCTCCACTTT

clone_size: once
j_call: TRBJ1-1
d_call: NA
v_call: TRBV4-2
cdr3_aa: CASSQERGRISEAFF
cdr3_nt: TGTGCCAGCAGCCAAGAAAGGGGCCGTATTTCTGAAGCTTTCTTT

clone_size: many
j_call: TRBJ2-7
d_call: TRBD1
v_call: TRBV30
cdr3_aa: CASDRGLEQYF
cdr3_nt: TGTGCCTCGGACAGGGGGCTCGAGCAGTACTTC

clone_size: NA
j_call: TRBJ2-2
d_call: NA
v_call: TRBV5-1
cdr3_aa: CASSFGQNTGELFF
cdr3_nt: TGCGCCAGCAGCTTCGGACAGAACACCGGGGAGCTGTTTTTT